The clone carrying this TCR beta chain was seen a handful of times. Its target is not known. The data were taken from a study of metastatic and nonmetastatic thyroid tumors. Overall study context: Blood and tumor or nodule tissue repertoires from malignant and benign thyroid patients were compared.

General study findings and limits: In blood and tumor, TCR beta diversity was reportedly significantly higher in malignant thyroid tumors than in benign nodules.

None of the patients had undergone any treatment ahead of thyroid surgery. The CDR3 extends over 14 amino acids. Germline V gives CDR1 MNHNS, CDR2 SASEGT. With V trimmed by 2 bases and J by 4 bases, 3 bases remained unmatched. In the study's own analysis: The distant-metastasis classifier for papillary thyroid cancer was built from CDR3 differences across clinicopathological groups. TCRdb re-clonotyped the PCR reads via MiXCR. TCRdb, not the authors, supplied the V and J calls. The data show about 38,000 clones, roughly 45% seen once. Sequenced sample: tumor tissue. The sequence was collected from a male donor with papillary thyroid cancer or a benign thyroid nodule (not recorded which). Some clones in this sample may be carry-over from other donors' samples. This chain connects TRBV6-1 to TRBJ1-1, with 8 bases lining up with TRBD1. The CDR3 DNA reads TGTGCCAGCAGTGAACTGACAGGGGTCACTGAAGCTTTCTTT. Residues: CASSELTGVTEAFF.